Listed here are 2 T cell receptor beta chains from one sample, sequenced in a study of technical replicates of blood from a few donors. The table came from immunoSEQ multiplex PCR; TCRdb's copy has only in-frame clones and leaves some out. The sample consists of about 76,000 clones, 90% to 95% of them appearing once. The source material was T cells isolated from PBMCs. These receptors originate from a human donor in good health.

The chain combines TRBV5-1 with TRBJ2-7; 8 bases map to TRBD2. Per germline, CDR1 SGHRS and CDR2 YFSETQ. The trim removed 3 bases at V and 0 bases at J, leaving 8 bases unmatched. The CDR3 consists of 16 residues. The CDR3 region is CASSWGGTRSSYEQYF. DNA for the CDR3: TGCGCCAGCAGCTGGGGTGGGACTAGGAGCTCCTACGAGCAGTACTTC. Filled out from reference TRBV5-1 and TRBJ2-7, the complete variable domain reads KAGVTQTPRYLIKTRGQQVTLSCSPISGHRSVSWYQQTPGQGLQFLFEYFSETQRNKGNFPGRFSGRQFSNSRSEMNVSTLELGDSALYLCASSWGGTRSSYEQYFGPGTRLTVT.

The V and J genes are TRBV4-1 and TRBJ1-5; D might be TRBD1 (6 bases). The CDR3 length is 17 residues. V lost 3 bases to trimming and J lost 3 bases, with 18 bases between them. Germline V gives CDR1 MGHRA, CDR2 YSYEKL. CDR3 region: CASSHSGPGQPNQPQHF. The CDR3 region has the DNA TGCGCCAGCAGCCATTCGGGACCGGGACAACCCAATCAGCCCCAGCATTTT.